The entry below gives a single TCR beta chain sequence along with its context. Its antigen is unidentified. Trimming took off 3 bases at V and 0 bases at J, with 12 bases between the two ends. The CDR3 extends over 16 amino acids. Germline V gene sequence: CDR1 SGHAT, CDR2 FQNNGV. Terminally differentiated effector memory CD45RA+ cells were excluded by CCR7 positive selection of CD45RO-negative cells. Several immunoSEQ plates received, in even portions, the genomic DNA of each subset. Produced via immunoSEQ multiplex PCR; TCRdb's table is partial and in-frame only. Counted here are roughly 2.1 million clones, around 93% occurring once; the ten biggest clones make up about 1.5%. The data derive from a study of shared clonotypes between healthy human individuals. Study results and caveats: Naive CD4 clonotypes were shared across a handful of donors at about 5.3%. The genetic and exposure-history diversity represented was limited by few donors. Naive subsets generally had larger estimated richness than memory subsets.

Source material: naive CD8+ T cells from PBMCs. The chain carries TRBV11-2 and TRBJ2-1; tentatively, D is TRBD2 (6 bases). This sequence originates from a man in his late teens or twenties in good health. Some clones in this sample may be carry-over from other donors' samples. Written as DNA, the CDR3 is TGTGCCAGCAGCTTGGACTACAAGAGCTCCTACAATGAGCAGTTCTTC. Protein product: CASSLDYKSSYNEQFF.